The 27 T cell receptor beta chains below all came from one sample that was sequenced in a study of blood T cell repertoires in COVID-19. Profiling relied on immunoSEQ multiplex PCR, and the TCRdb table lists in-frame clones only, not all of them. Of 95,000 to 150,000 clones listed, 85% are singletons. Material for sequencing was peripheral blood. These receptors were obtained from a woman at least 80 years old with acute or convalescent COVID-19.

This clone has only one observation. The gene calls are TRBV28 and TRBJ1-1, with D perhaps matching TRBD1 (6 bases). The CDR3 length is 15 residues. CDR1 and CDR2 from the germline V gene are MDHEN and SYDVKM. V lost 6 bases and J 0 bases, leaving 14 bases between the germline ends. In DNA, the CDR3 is TGTGCCAGCAGACCGCCGAGGGGGATGAACACTGAAGCTTTCTTT. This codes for CASRPPRGMNTEAFF.

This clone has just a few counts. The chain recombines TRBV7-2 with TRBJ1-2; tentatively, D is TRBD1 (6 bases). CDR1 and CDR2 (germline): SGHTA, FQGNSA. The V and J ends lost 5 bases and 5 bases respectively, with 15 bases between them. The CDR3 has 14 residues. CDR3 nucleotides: TGTGCCAGCAGCCCAGGGGCCGCCTTATATGGCTACACCTTC. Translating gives CASSPGAALYGYTF.

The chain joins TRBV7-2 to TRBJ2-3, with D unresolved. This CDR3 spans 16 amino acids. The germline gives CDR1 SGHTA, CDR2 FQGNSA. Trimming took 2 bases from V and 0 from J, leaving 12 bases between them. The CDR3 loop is CASSLTADTSTDTQYF. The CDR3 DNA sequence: TGTGCCAGCAGCTTAACGGCAGACACTAGCACAGATACGCAGTATTTT. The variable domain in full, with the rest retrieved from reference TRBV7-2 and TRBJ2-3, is GAGVSQSPSNKVTEKGKDVELRCDPISGHTALYWYRQSLGQGLEFLIYFQGNSAPDKSGLPSDRFSAERTGGSVSTLTIQRTQQEDSAVYLCASSLTADTSTDTQYFGPGTRLTVL.

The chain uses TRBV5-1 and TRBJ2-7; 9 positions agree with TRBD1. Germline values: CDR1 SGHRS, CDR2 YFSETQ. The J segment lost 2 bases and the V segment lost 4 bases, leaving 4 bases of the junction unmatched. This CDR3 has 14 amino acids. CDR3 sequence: CASSRWDRAYEQYF. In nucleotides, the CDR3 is TGCGCCAGCAGCCGTTGGGACAGGGCCTACGAGCAGTACTTC.

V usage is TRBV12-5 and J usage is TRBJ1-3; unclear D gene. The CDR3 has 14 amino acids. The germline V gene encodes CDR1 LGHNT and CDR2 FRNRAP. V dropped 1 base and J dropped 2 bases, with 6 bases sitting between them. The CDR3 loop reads CASGLESAGNTIYF. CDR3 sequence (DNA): TGTGCTAGTGGTTTGGAAAGCGCTGGAAACACCATATATTTT.

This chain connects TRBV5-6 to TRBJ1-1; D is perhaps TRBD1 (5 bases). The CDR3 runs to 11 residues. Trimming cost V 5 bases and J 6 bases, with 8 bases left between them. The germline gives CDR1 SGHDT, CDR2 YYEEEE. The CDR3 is CASRAGPEAFF. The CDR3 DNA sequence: TGTGCCAGCAGGGCGGGACCTGAAGCTTTCTTT.

The CDR3 DNA reads TGTGCCAGCTCACCACCCAGGCTAGCGGGGACTGCGAACACCGGGGAGCTGTTTTTT. Protein sequence: CASSPPRLAGTANTGELFF. The rearrangement links TRBV18 to TRBJ2-2; 9 bases align to TRBD2. The CDR3 consists of 19 residues. V was clipped by 0 bases and J by 0 bases; unmatched bases: 8. Germline V gene data show CDR1 as KGHSH and CDR2 as LQKENI.

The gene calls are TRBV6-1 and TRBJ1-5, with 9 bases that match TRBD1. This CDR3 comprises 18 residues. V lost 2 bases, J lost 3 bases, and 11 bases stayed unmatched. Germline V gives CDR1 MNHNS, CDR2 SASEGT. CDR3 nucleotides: TGTGCCAGCAGTGAATACCACGGCGGGACAGGGCACAATCAGCCCCAGCATTTT. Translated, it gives CASSEYHGGTGHNQPQHF.

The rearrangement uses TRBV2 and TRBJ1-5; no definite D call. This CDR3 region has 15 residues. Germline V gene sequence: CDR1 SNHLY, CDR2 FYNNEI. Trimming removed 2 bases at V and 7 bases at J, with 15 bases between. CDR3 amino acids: CASSELGRGWQPQHF. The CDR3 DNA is TGTGCCAGCAGTGAATTAGGTAGAGGTTGGCAGCCCCAGCATTTT.

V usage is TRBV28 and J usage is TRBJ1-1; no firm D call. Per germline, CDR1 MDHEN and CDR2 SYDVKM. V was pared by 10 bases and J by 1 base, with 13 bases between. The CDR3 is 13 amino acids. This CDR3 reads CATLDRGNTEAFF. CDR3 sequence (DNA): TGTGCCACCCTCGATCGGGGGAACACTGAAGCTTTCTTT.

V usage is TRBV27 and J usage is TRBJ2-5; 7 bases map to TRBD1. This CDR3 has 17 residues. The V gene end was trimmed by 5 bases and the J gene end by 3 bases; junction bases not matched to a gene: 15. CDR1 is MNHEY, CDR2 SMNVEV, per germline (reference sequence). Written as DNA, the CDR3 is TGTGCCAGCAGTCCCACCACATTCGGGACAGCTAAAGAGACCCAGTACTTC. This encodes CASSPTTFGTAKETQYF.

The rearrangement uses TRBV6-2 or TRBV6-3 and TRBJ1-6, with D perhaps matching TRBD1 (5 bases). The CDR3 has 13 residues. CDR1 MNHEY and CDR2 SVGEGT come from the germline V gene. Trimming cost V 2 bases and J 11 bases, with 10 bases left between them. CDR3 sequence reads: CASSYRTTTPLHF. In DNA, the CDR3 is TGTGCCAGCAGTTACCGGACAACAACACCCCTCCACTTT.

This CDR3 is CASSEGLAGGRDTQYF. Written as DNA, the CDR3 is TGTGCCAGCAGCGAGGGACTAGCGGGGGGTAGGGATACGCAGTATTTT. The chain combines TRBV5-4 with TRBJ2-3, with 15 bases that match TRBD2. This CDR3 comprises 16 residues. Germline V gives CDR1 SGHNT, CDR2 YYREEE (reference sequence). V shed 4 bases and J 6 bases; nucleotides not matched to a gene: 6.

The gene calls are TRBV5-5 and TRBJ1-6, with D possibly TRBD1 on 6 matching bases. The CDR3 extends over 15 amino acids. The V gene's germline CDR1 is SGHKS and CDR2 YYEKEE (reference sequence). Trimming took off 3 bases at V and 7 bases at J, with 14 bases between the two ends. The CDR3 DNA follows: TGTGCCAGCAGCTGGGAGAGGGGGACGAATTCACCCCTCCACTTT. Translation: CASSWERGTNSPLHF.

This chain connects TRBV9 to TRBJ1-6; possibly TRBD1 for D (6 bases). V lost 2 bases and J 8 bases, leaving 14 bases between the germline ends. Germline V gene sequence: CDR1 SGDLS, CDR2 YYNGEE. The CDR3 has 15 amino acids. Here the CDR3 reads CASSVAGARDSPLHF. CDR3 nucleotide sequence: TGTGCCAGCAGCGTCGCAGGGGCGCGGGATTCACCCCTCCACTTT.

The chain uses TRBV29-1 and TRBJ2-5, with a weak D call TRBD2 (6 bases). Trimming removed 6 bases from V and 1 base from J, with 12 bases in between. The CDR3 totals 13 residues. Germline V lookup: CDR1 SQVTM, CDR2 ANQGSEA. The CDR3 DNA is TGCAGCGTCGTCGGACTATTCCAAGAGACCCAGTACTTC. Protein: CSVVGLFQETQYF. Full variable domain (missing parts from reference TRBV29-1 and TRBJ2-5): SAVISQKPSRDICQRGTSLTIQCQVDSQVTMMFWYRQQPGQSLTLIATANQGSEATYESGFVIDKFPISRPNLTFSTLTVSNMSPEDSSIYLCSVVGLFQETQYFGPGTRLLVL.

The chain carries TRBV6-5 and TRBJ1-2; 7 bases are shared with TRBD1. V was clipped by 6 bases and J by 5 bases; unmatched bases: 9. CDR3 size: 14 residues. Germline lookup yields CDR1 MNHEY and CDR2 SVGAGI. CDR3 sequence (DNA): TGTGCCAGCAGCTCCCGAAGGGGGCAATATGGCTACACCTTC. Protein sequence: CASSSRRGQYGYTF.

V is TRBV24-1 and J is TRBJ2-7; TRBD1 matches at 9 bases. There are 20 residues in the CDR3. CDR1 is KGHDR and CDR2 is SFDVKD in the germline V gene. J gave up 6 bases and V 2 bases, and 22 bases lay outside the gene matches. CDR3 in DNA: TGTGCCACCAGTGATTCACAGGGGGCAACGGATGCGGCCTGGGGGTTCGAGCAGTACGTC. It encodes CATSDSQGATDAAWGFEQYV.

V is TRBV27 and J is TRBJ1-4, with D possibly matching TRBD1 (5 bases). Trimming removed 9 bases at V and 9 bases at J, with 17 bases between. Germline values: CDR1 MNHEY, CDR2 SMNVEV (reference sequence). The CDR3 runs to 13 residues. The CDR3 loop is CASSEWQGQKLFF. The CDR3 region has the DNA TGTGCCAGTTCGGAGTGGCAGGGCCAAAAACTGTTTTTT.

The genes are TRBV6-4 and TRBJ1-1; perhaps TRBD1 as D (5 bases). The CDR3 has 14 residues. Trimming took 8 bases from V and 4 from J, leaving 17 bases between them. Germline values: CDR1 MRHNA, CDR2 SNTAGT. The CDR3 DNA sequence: TGTGCCAGCCGCAAGGAGGGGAGTGTCACTGAAGCTTTCTTT. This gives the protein CASRKEGSVTEAFF.

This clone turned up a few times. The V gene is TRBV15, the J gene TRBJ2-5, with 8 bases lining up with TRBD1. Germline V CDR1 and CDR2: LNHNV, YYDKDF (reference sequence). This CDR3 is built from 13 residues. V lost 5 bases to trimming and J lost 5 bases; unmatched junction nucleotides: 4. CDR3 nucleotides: TGTGCCACCAGCCCGCGACAGGGGGAGACCCAGTACTTC. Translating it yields CATSPRQGETQYF.

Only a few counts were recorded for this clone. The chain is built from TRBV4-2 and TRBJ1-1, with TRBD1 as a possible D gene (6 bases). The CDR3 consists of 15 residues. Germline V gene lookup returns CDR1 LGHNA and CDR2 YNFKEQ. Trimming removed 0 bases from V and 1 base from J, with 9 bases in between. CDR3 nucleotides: TGTGCCAGCAGCCAAGATAGGACAGCGAACACTGAAGCTTTCTTT. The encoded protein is CASSQDRTANTEAFF.

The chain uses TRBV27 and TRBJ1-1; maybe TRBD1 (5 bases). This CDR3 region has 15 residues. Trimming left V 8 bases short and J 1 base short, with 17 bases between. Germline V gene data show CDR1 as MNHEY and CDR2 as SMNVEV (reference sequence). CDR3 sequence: CASWVSGTENTEAFF. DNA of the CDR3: TGTGCCAGCTGGGTCTCCGGGACTGAGAACACTGAAGCTTTCTTT.

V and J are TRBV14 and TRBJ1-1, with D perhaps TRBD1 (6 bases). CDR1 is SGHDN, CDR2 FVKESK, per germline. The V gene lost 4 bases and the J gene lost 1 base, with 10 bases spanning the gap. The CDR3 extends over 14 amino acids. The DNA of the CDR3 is TGTGCCAGCAGCCGGGCGACAGGGAACACTGAAGCTTTCTTT. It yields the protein CASSRATGNTEAFF.

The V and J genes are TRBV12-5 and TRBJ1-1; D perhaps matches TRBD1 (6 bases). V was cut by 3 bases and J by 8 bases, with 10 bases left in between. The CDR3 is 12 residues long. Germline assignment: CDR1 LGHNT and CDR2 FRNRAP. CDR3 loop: CASGLDDREAFF. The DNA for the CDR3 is TGTGCTAGTGGTTTAGACGACAGGGAAGCTTTCTTT.

The CDR3 loop is CASSLNPNVGSTEAFF. In nucleotides, the CDR3 is TGTGCCAGCAGTCTCAACCCCAACGTCGGTAGCACTGAAGCTTTCTTT. This chain connects TRBV27 to TRBJ1-1; D is unresolved. The CDR3 loop spans 16 amino acids. Germline CDR1 MNHEY, CDR2 SMNVEV (reference sequence). V was shortened by 5 bases and J by 4 bases, with 20 bases between the two germline ends.

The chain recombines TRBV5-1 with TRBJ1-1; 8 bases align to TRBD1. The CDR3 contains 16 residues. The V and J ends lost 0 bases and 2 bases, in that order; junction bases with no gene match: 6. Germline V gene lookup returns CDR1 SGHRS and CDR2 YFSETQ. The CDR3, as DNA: TGCGCCAGCAGCTTGGGACAGGGGAAAGGTAACACTGAAGCTTTCTTT. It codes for CASSLGQGKGNTEAFF.